This TCR beta chain was obtained from a study of blood T cell repertoires in COVID-19. Across the study: Nucleic acid was either cDNA or gDNA, and it came from T cells, B-cell-depleted T cells, or PBMCs.

There are 13 residues in the CDR3. The V gene's germline CDR1 is SGHTA and CDR2 FQGNSA. The V end was cut by 6 bases, the J end by 1 base, with 9 bases between. Per the original methods: For nucleated cells, counts were estimated from reference gene primer amplification. Assay used: immunoSEQ multiplex PCR; TCRdb lists only in-frame clones, some missing. V, J and clone size are taken as reported in that table, and D and trimming were inferred from the DNA itself. The table includes some 220,000 clones, about 82% detected once. Seattle-derived patients entered the study during active infection and were followed longitudinally.

The TCR originated in a woman in her 70s with COVID-19, enrolled during active disease. Material for sequencing was peripheral blood. The chain uses TRBV7-2 and TRBJ1-1; no definite D call. CDR3 residues: CASSTWQNTEAFF. In DNA, the CDR3 is TGTGCCAGCAGTACCTGGCAGAACACTGAAGCTTTCTTT.